This T cell receptor beta chain was sequenced in a study of chemoradiotherapy in HPV16-positive cancers. Study-wide results and caveats: The functional HPV-specific definition rests on just a couple of HPV16-positive patients. During treatment, candidate HPV-specific clones and E7-related motifs expanded in tumor. In HPV16-positive patients, HPV-responsive T-cell expansion tracked better recurrence-free survival.

This clone came up once. What it binds is unknown. The CDR3 has 14 amino acids. V shed 7 bases and J 4 bases; nucleotides not matched to a gene: 8. Germline V lookup: CDR1 ENHRY, CDR2 SYGVKD. Sequencing was performed with immunoSEQ multiplex PCR; in TCRdb, only in-frame clones are kept and a portion is missing. Of 5,100 or so clones listed, approximately 84% were seen once; the top ten hold approximately 15%. Repeated repertoire sampling spanned the course of chemoradiotherapy. Sequencing used tumor tissue, obtained from a patient who underwent chemoradiotherapy. The receptor was derived from a human donor with HPV-associated anogenital cancer. V is TRBV10-3 and J is TRBJ1-2, with TRBD1 matching 8 bases. The CDR3 sequence: CAIKQTGDSYGYTF. DNA of the CDR3: TGTGCCATCAAACAGACAGGGGACAGCTATGGCTACACCTTC.